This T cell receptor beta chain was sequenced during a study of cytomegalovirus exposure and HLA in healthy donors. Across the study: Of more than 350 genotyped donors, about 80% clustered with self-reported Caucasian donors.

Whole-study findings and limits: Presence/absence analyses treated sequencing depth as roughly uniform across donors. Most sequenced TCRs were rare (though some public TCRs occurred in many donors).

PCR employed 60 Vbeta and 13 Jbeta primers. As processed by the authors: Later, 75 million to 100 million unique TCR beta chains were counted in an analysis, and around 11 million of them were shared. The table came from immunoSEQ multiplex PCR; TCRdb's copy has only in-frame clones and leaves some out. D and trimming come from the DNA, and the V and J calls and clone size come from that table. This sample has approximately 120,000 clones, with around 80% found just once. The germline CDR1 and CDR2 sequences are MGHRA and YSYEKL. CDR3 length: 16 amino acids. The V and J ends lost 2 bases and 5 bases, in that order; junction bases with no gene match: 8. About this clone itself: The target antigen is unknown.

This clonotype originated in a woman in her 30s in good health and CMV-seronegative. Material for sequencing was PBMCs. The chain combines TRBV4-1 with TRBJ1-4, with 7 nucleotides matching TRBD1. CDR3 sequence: CASSQPLEGANEKLFF. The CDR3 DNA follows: TGCGCCAGCAGCCAACCGCTCGAGGGGGCGAATGAAAAACTGTTTTTT.